Listed below are T cell receptor beta chains from one sample, sequenced in a study of somatic mutations in T cells in chronic GVHD. The method was immunoSEQ multiplex PCR; TCRdb's version includes in-frame clones alone and lacks a portion of them. The table shows around 13,000 clones, with 78% occurring only once. The sequenced sample was Vbeta20-negative CD4+ T cells from blood. The receptor source for this set is a male patient in his 50s with chronic graft-versus-host disease. Some T cells may be provided by the graft donor. Each CDR3 is given with its conserved first and last residue. The D gene is left open where the match is weak. Size tells how often a clone was seen (once, few, many) or the class of an expanded clone, and some rows leave it out.

d_call	v_call	clone_size	j_call	cdr3_aa	cdr3_nt
TRBD2	TRBV2	once	TRBJ2-2	CASSEAGGVAGELFF	TGTGCCAGCAGTGAAGCCGGGGGGGTAGCCGGGGAGCTGTTTTTT
TRBD1	TRBV19	few	TRBJ1-5	CASSGTAGQPQHF	TGTGCCAGTAGCGGGACAGCGGGTCAGCCCCAGCATTTT
TRBD2	TRBV7-9	-	TRBJ2-1	CASTLAEGNNEQFF	TGTGCCAGCACGCTAGCGGAGGGTAACAATGAGCAGTTCTTC
-	TRBV2	-	TRBJ2-1	CASTGRNEQFF	TGTGCCAGCACAGGGAGGAATGAGCAGTTCTTC
TRBD1	TRBV6-5	-	TRBJ2-7	CASSSAGTGNEQYF	TGTGCCAGCAGTTCGGCCGGGACAGGGAACGAGCAGTACTTC
-	TRBV7-2	-	TRBJ2-7	CASSSLSYEQYF	TGTGCCAGCAGCTCCCTCTCCTACGAGCAGTACTTC
-	TRBV7-3	-	TRBJ2-1	CASSELAGEQFF	TGTGCCAGCAGCGAACTAGCAGGTGAGCAGTTCTTC
-	TRBV28	-	TRBJ2-5	CASSPSLTQYF	TGTGCCAGCAGTCCCTCTCTGACCCAGTACTTC
TRBD1	TRBV5-6	few	TRBJ1-5	CASSLGDSTGTRNF	TGTGCCAGCAGCTTGGGGGACAGTACCGGGACCCGAAATTTT
TRBD1	TRBV27	-	TRBJ2-7	CASSEGARASEQYF	TGTGCCAGCAGTGAGGGGGCGAGAGCTTCCGAGCAGTACTTC
TRBD2	TRBV9	-	TRBJ2-1	CASSVGLAGEVEQFF	TGTGCCAGCAGCGTAGGACTAGCGGGAGAGGTGGAGCAGTTCTTC
-	TRBV6-6	few	TRBJ1-4	CASSWSRAGDEKLFF	TGTGCCAGCAGCTGGTCTCGGGCCGGGGATGAAAAACTGTTTTTT
-	TRBV4-3	-	TRBJ2-7	CASSQEGYEQYF	TGCGCCAGCAGCCAGGAGGGTTACGAGCAGTACTTC
TRBD1	TRBV10-1	once	TRBJ2-1	CASRGQGAGEQFF	TGCGCCAGCAGGGGACAGGGGGCAGGGGAGCAGTTCTTC
TRBD1	TRBV7-2	-	TRBJ1-6	CASSFRTGDNSPLHF	TGTGCCAGCAGCTTTAGGACAGGGGATAATTCACCCCTCCACTTT
-	TRBV15	-	TRBJ1-4	CATSRISDRRNEKLFF	TGTGCCACCAGCAGGATTTCCGACAGGCGTAATGAAAAACTGTTTTTT
-	TRBV9	-	TRBJ2-2	CASAQESVTGELFF	TGTGCCAGCGCTCAGGAATCGGTCACCGGGGAGCTGTTTTTT
TRBD1	TRBV29-1	-	TRBJ2-1	CSAQGVREQFF	TGCAGCGCTCAGGGGGTACGTGAGCAGTTCTTC
-	TRBV6-5	-	TRBJ2-7	CASSPWDFPREQYF	TGTGCCAGCAGTCCCTGGGACTTCCCTCGGGAGCAGTACTTC
-	TRBV4-2	once	TRBJ1-2	CASSQARGGDYGYTF	TGTGCCAGCAGCCAAGCTCGAGGGGGGGACTATGGCTACACCTTC
-	TRBV6-1	-	TRBJ1-1	CASSESFQAFF	TGTGCCAGCAGTGAATCCTTCCAGGCTTTCTTT
TRBD1	TRBV19	-	TRBJ1-1	CASSITRTGRAEAFF	TGTGCCAGTAGTATAACGCGGACAGGGCGGGCTGAAGCTTTCTTT
-	TRBV29-1	-	TRBJ2-7	CSVGAERYEQYF	TGCAGCGTTGGGGCAGAAAGGTACGAGCAGTACTTC
TRBD1	TRBV6-5	few	TRBJ1-2	CASSPNRGQNGYTF	TGTGCCAGCAGTCCCAACAGGGGGCAGAATGGCTACACCTTC
TRBD1	TRBV4-2	-	TRBJ2-6	CASSSTDRPSGANVLTF	TGTGCCAGCAGCTCCACGGACAGGCCCTCTGGGGCCAACGTCCTGACTTTC
-	TRBV19	-	TRBJ2-1	CASTHGQLDEQFF	TGTGCCAGTACCCATGGACAGCTTGATGAGCAGTTCTTC
-	TRBV6-4	-	TRBJ2-2	CASSPENTGELFF	TGTGCCAGCAGTCCAGAGAACACCGGGGAGCTGTTTTTT
-	TRBV7-6	-	TRBJ2-1	CASSLQKDNEQFF	TGTGCCAGCAGCTTACAGAAAGACAATGAGCAGTTCTTC
TRBD2	TRBV7-2	-	TRBJ2-3	CASSPSREVIDTQYF	TGTGCCAGCAGCCCTAGCCGGGAGGTCATAGATACGCAGTATTTT
TRBD1	TRBV6-5	once	TRBJ1-2	CASSTQGYGYTF	TGTGCCAGCAGTACACAGGGGTATGGCTACACCTTC
TRBD1	TRBV5-4	-	TRBJ1-1	CASSLDRGNTEAFF	TGTGCCAGCAGCCTGGACAGGGGTAACACTGAAGCTTTCTTT